A selection of T cell receptor beta chains follows, all from one sample in a study of blood T cell repertoires in COVID-19. Using immunoSEQ multiplex PCR, the repertoire was profiled, and TCRdb retains in-frame clones only, with some absent. This table holds around 70,000 clones, approximately 89% found once. The sample was peripheral blood. The receptor set was obtained from a man older than 75 with acute or convalescent COVID-19. Both conserved end residues are part of each CDR3. A clone size is listed for some rows: how often the clone was seen (once, few, many), or a class if it is expanded.

J gene | clone size | V gene | CDR3 protein
TRBJ1-1 | once | TRBV6-5 | CASRFTGTENTEAFF
TRBJ1-4 | . | TRBV21-1 | CASSKSRTRGRKLFF
TRBJ1-1 | once | TRBV2 | CASRQGWNTEAFF
TRBJ2-3 | . | TRBV5-1 | CASSFTSGGSTDTQYF
TRBJ2-5 | once | TRBV7-2 | CASSLGGGRETQYF
TRBJ1-2 | . | TRBV12-5 | CASGFGAKAGYTF
TRBJ2-1 | . | TRBV7-8 | CASSPTGTSGFNEQFF
TRBJ1-1 | few | TRBV18 | CASSPGTSLTEAFF
TRBJ2-7 | once | TRBV27 | CASTRGLGAYEQYF
TRBJ1-3 | few | TRBV2 | CASSESQKSGTIYF
TRBJ1-1 | . | TRBV28 | CASSQKSRVNTEAFF
TRBJ1-4 | . | TRBV7-9 | CASSASVTAANEKLFF
TRBJ1-2 | . | TRBV5-4 | CASGDSNYGYTF
TRBJ1-2 | once | TRBV5-5 | CASSFDRGDSYGYTF
TRBJ2-1 | . | TRBV6-6 | CASSHPAGVGEDNEQFF
TRBJ1-3 | . | TRBV4-1 | CASSQVATGGYSGNTIYF
TRBJ2-1 | . | TRBV7-3 | CASSRGGPNEQFF
TRBJ1-5 | few | TRBV5-8 | CASSRTTGGRQPQHF
TRBJ1-1 | once | TRBV23-1 | CASSHDRENTEAFF
TRBJ2-3 | . | TRBV7-8 | CASSLVPGQGADTQYF
TRBJ2-5 | . | TRBV15 | CATSESLEGGSETQYF
TRBJ2-5 | . | TRBV7-6 | CASSLGIAGEETQYF
TRBJ2-5 | . | TRBV2 | CASGQGWETQYF
TRBJ2-5 | . | TRBV30 | CAWRDLAGSGTQYF
TRBJ1-5 | once | TRBV19 | CASSTPGGNQPQHF
TRBJ2-1 | . | TRBV2 | CASSATGLEQFF
TRBJ2-3 | . | TRBV11-2 | CASSLTGGLREDTQYF
TRBJ1-1 | . | TRBV27 | CASSNRVGAFF
TRBJ1-1 | . | TRBV4-2 | CASRDGQLNTEAFF
TRBJ2-5 | once | TRBV3-1/TRBV3-2 | CASSLRGPETQYF
TRBJ1-2 | once | TRBV9 | CASSVDQGSDYGYTF
TRBJ1-2 | once | TRBV15 | CATSSPRRGIYGYTF
TRBJ1-2 | . | TRBV5-4 | CASSLRGRANYGYTF
TRBJ1-1 | once | TRBV6-6 | CASRTSTEAFF
TRBJ2-1 | . | TRBV29-1 | CSVQRSYNEQFF
TRBJ1-2 | . | TRBV5-4 | CASSLGVIGYGYTF
TRBJ2-3 | . | TRBV2 | CASNLLSGGAKDTQYF
TRBJ2-1 | . | TRBV5-1 | CASSIGTADNEQFF
TRBJ2-7 | . | TRBV5-5 | CASFGRFDEQYF
TRBJ1-3 | . | TRBV7-2 | CASSQTTGENTIYF
TRBJ2-1 | . | TRBV2 | CASSAADRVYNEQFF
TRBJ1-5 | . | TRBV5-1 | CASSLGTVNQPQHF
TRBJ2-2 | few | TRBV19 | CASSIGETRRAGELFF
TRBJ2-1 | once | TRBV30 | CAWSVRGNEQFF
TRBJ2-3 | . | TRBV11-2 | CASSLGVGLAGGTDTQYF
TRBJ1-1 | . | TRBV11-1 | CASSLEGQLGTEAFF
TRBJ2-7 | . | TRBV11-2 | CASSPLTGGSLGYEQYF
TRBJ1-3 | . | TRBV4-1 | CASSQDSAGSGNTIYF
TRBJ2-5 | . | TRBV11-2 | CASSLDRWETQYF
TRBJ2-7 | few | TRBV20-1 | CSASPNDFAYEQYF
TRBJ2-1 | . | TRBV30 | CAYDRGGYEQFF
TRBJ1-1 | . | TRBV5-5 | CASSLVGGNTEAFF
TRBJ1-1 | . | TRBV6-1 | CASSDQMNTEAFF
TRBJ1-1 | once | TRBV19 | CASSPAAGQGASAFF
TRBJ1-1 | . | TRBV20-1 | CSASPDTINTEAFF